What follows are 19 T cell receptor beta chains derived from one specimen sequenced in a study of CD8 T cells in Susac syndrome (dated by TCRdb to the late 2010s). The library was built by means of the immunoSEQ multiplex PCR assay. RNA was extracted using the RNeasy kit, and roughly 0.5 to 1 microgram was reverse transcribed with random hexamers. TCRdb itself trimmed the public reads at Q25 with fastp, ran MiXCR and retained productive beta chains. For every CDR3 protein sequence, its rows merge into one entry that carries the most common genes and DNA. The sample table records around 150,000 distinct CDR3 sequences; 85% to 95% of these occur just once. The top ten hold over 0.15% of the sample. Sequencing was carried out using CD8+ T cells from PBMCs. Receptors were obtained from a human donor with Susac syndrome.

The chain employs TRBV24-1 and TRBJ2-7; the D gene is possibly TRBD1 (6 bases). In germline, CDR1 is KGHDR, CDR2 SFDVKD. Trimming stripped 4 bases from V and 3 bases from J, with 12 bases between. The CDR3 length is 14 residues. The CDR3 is CATSEENRDYEQYF. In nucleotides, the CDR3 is TGTGCCACCAGTGAAGAAAACAGGGACTACGAGCAGTACTTC.

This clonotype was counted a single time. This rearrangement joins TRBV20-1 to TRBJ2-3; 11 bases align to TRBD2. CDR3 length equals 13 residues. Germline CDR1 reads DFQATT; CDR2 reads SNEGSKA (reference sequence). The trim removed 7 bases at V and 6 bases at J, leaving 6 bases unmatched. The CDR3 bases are TGCAGTGTACGACTAGCGGGAATGGATACGCAGTATTTT. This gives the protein CSVRLAGMDTQYF.

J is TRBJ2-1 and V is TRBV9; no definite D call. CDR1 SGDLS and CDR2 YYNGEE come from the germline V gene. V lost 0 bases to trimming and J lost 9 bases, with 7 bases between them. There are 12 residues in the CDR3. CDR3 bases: TGTGCCAGCAGCGTAGGGGGTTTTGAGCAGTTCTTC. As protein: CASSVGGFEQFF.

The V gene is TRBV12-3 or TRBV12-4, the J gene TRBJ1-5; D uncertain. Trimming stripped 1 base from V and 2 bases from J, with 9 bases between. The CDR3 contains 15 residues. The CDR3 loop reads CASSLVVTGNQPQHF. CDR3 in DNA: TGTGCCAGCAGTTTAGTGGTTACTGGCAATCAGCCCCAGCATTTT.

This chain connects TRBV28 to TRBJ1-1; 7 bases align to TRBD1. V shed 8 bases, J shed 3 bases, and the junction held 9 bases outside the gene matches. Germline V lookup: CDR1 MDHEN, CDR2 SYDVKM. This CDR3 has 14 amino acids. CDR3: CASGNWDSYTEAFF. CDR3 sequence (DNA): TGTGCCAGCGGAAACTGGGACAGCTACACTGAAGCTTTCTTT.

The DNA of the CDR3 is TGCGCCAGCAGCCAACTGGGACTAGCGCCAGATACGCAGTATTTT. Protein sequence: CASSQLGLAPDTQYF. The chain joins TRBV4-1 to TRBJ2-3; the match to TRBD2 covers 10 bases. With 2 bases clipped from V and 4 bases from J, the junction kept 3 bases outside the gene matches. Germline CDR1 is MGHRA and CDR2 is YSYEKL. The CDR3 covers 15 residues.

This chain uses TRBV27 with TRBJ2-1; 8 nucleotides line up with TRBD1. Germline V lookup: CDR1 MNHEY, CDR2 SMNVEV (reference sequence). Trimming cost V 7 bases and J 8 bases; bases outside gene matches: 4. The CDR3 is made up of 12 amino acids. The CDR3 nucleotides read TGTGCCAGCACAGGGGGCAATGATGAGCAGTTCTTC. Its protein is CASTGGNDEQFF.

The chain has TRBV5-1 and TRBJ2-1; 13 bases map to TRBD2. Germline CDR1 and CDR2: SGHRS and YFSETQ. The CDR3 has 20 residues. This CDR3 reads CGAAWTSGRISIEIYNEQFF. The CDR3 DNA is TGCGGAGCAGCTTGGACTAGCGGGAGAATATCCATCGAAATCTACAATGAGCAGTTCTTC.

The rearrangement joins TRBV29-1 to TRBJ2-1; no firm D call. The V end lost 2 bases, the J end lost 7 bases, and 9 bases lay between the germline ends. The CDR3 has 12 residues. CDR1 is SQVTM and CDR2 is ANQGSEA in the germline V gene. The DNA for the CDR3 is TGCAGCGTTGAATATGGGTTGAATGAGCAGTTCTTC. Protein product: CSVEYGLNEQFF.

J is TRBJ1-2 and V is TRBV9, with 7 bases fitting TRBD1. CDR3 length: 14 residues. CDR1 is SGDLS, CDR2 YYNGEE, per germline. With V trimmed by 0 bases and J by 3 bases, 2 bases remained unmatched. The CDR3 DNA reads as TGTGCCAGCAGCGTAGAGGGGGCCTACTATGGCTACACCTTC. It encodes CASSVEGAYYGYTF.

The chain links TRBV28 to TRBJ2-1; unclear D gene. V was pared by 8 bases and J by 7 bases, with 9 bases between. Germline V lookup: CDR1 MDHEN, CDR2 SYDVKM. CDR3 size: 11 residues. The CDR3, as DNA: TGTGCCAGCGCTCCGAGTAATGAGCAGTTCTTC. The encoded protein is CASAPSNEQFF.

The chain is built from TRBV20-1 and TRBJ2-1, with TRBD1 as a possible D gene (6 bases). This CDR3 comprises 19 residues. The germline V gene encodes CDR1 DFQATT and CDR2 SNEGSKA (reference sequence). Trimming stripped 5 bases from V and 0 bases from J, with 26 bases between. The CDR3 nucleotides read TGCAGTGCTCAGCCCCGGTGTGGGGGCCTAATCTACTCCTACAATGAGCAGTTCTTC. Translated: CSAQPRCGGLIYSYNEQFF.

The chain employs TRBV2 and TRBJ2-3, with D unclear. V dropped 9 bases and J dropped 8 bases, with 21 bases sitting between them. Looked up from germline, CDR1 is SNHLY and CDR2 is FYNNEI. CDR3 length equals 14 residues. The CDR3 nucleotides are TGTGCCAGTACGAGCGCGCCCCGTACTCCTACGCAGTATTTT. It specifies CASTSAPRTPTQYF. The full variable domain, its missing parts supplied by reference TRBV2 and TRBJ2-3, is EPEVTQTPSHQVTQMGQEVILRCVPISNHLYFYWYRQILGQKVEFLVSFYNNEISEKSEIFDDQFSVERPDGSNFTLKIRSTKLEDSAMYFCASTSAPRTPTQYFGPGTRLTVL.

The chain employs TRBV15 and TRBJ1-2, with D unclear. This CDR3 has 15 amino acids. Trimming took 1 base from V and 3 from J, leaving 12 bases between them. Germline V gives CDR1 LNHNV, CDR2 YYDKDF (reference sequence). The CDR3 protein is CATSRVEGADYGYTF. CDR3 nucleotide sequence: TGTGCCACCAGCAGAGTGGAGGGAGCGGACTATGGCTACACCTTC. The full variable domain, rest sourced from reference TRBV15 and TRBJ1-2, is DAMVIQNPRYQVTQFGKPVTLSCSQTLNHNVMYWYQQKSSQAPKLLFHYYDKDFNNEADTPDNFQSRRPNTSFCFLDIRSPGLGDTAMYLCATSRVEGADYGYTFGSGTRLTVV.

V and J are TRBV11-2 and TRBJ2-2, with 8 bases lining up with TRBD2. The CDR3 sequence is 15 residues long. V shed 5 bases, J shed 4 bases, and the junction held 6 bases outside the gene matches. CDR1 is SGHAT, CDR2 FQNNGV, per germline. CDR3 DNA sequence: TGTGCCAGCAGCCCCGGGAGGGCCGCCACCGGGGAGCTGTTTTTT. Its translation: CASSPGRAATGELFF.

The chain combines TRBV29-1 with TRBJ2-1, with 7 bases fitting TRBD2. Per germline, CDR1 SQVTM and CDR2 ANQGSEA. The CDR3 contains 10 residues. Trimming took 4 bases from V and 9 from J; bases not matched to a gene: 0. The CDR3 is CSVGGGEQFF. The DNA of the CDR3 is TGCAGCGTTGGCGGGGGTGAGCAGTTCTTC.

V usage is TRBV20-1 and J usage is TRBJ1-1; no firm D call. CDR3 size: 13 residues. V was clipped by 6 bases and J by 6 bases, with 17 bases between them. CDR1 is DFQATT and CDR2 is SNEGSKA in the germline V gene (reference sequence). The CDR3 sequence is CSAKEDRVPEAFF. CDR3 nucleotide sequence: TGCAGTGCCAAGGAGGACCGCGTGCCTGAAGCTTTCTTT.

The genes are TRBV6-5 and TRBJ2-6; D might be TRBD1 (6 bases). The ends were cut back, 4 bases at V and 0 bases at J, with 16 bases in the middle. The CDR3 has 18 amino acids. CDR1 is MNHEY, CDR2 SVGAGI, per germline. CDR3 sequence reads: CASSLPGHGSSGANVLTF. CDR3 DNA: TGTGCCAGCAGTTTACCGGGACACGGATCCTCTGGGGCCAACGTCCTGACTTTC.

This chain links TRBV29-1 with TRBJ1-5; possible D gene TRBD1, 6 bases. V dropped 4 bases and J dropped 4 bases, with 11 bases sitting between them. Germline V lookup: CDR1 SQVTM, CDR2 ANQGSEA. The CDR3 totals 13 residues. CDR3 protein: CSVGGQENQPQHF. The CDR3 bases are TGCAGCGTTGGGGGGCAGGAGAATCAGCCCCAGCATTTT.